This TCR beta chain emerged from a study of blood T cell repertoires in COVID-19. About the study: The study drew acute and convalescent COVID-19 samples from the United States, Italy and Spain. The analysed material was cDNA or gDNA that came from T cells, B-cell-depleted T cells, or PBMCs.

Per the germline V gene, CDR1 is SEHNR and CDR2 is FQNEAQ (reference sequence). V lost 4 bases, J lost 6 bases, and 9 bases stayed unmatched. CDR3 length: 16 residues. In the authors' methods: Cell counts per sample came from amplifying reference gene primers. TCRdb's table, derived via immunoSEQ multiplex PCR, lists solely in-frame clones and lacks some. That table is the source of V, J and clone size, and D and trimming were worked out from the DNA. Of roughly 81,000 clones in the sample, around 86% were seen once. The sequence came from an older woman with acute or convalescent COVID-19. V is TRBV7-9 and J is TRBJ1-4; 9 bases agree with TRBD1. Sequenced sample: peripheral blood. The chain's CDR3 is CASSSVLTGGYEKLFF. CDR3 DNA: TGTGCCAGCAGCTCTGTCCTGACAGGGGGTTATGAAAAACTGTTTTTT.